The 21 T cell receptor beta chains listed next were all sequenced from one sample in a study of T-cell memory formation after mild COVID-19. MiXCR, run by TCRdb on the 5' RACE reads, gives a single entry per CDR3 protein. The sample yields some 180,000 distinct CDR3 sequences, under 15% seen once. The sample consisted of PBMCs or a T cell subset sorted from them (not recorded which). The receptors originated from a man younger than 35 who had mild COVID-19 (a few samples of this study predate the infection). Cell type and time point are not known.

This sequence joins TRBV4-2 and TRBJ1-2; D call uncertain. The germline V gene has CDR1 LGHNA and CDR2 YNFKEQ. The CDR3 runs to 16 residues. V was shortened by 3 bases and J by 1 base, with 15 bases between the two germline ends. This CDR3 reads CASSHSGRRGNYGYTF. CDR3 coding DNA: TGTGCCAGCAGCCACTCAGGTCGGCGGGGTAACTATGGCTACACCTTC.

This clonotype showed up just once. This chain joins TRBV4-3 and TRBJ2-1; the D is unclear. Trimming took 4 bases from V and 2 from J, leaving 6 bases between them. CDR3 length equals 13 residues. The germline V gene has CDR1 LGHNA and CDR2 YSLEER. The CDR3: CASSPATYNEQFF. CDR3 in DNA: TGCGCCAGCAGCCCAGCGACCTACAATGAGCAGTTCTTC.

The V and J genes are TRBV7-3 and TRBJ2-5; 11 nucleotides align to TRBD2. Germline V gene lookup returns CDR1 SGHTA and CDR2 FQGTGA. CDR3 size: 18 residues. J gave up 2 bases and V 1 base, and 9 bases lay outside the gene matches. CDR3 nucleotide sequence: TGTGCCAGCAGCTTAAGAACTAGCGGGGGTCCCTCTCAAGAGACCCAGTACTTC. Amino acids: CASSLRTSGGPSQETQYF.

This clonotype appeared once. The chain has TRBV4-2 and TRBJ2-1; 12 bases fit TRBD2. From germline, CDR1 is LGHNA and CDR2 YNFKEQ. CDR3 size: 16 residues. V shed 0 bases and J 9 bases; nucleotides not matched to a gene: 6. The CDR3 protein is CASSQDPSGGAGEQFF. The CDR3 coding sequence is TGTGCCAGCAGCCAAGATCCTAGCGGGGGGGCGGGTGAGCAGTTCTTC.

This clonotype was seen a handful of times. This chain uses TRBV6-5 with TRBJ2-3; D remains ambiguous. The CDR3 totals 13 residues. The V and J ends lost 8 bases and 1 base respectively, with 10 bases between them. The germline gives CDR1 MNHEY, CDR2 SVGAGI. CDR3 DNA sequence: TGTGCCAGCCGGACCTGGGGCACAGATACGCAGTATTTT. It is translated as CASRTWGTDTQYF.

This clonotype was seen more than once but under ten times. The chain uses TRBV6-6 and TRBJ2-7; 10 nucleotides align to TRBD2. V was clipped by 6 bases and J by 3 bases; unmatched bases: 2. Germline loops: CDR1 MNHNY, CDR2 SVGAGI (reference sequence). The CDR3 consists of 13 residues. The CDR3 DNA follows: TGTGCCAGCAGACTAGCGGGGCTCTACGAGCAGTACTTC. Protein sequence: CASRLAGLYEQYF.

This clonotype has a count of ten or more. The rearrangement links TRBV20-1 to TRBJ2-7, with 7 nucleotides matching TRBD2. Germline V gene lookup returns CDR1 DFQATT and CDR2 SNEGSKA (reference sequence). This CDR3 spans 16 amino acids. CDR3 DNA: TGCAGGGCAAGGAGGGGACTATGTGGTTGCAGCTACGAGCAGTACTTC. Amino acids: CRARRGLCGCSYEQYF.

This chain joins TRBV6-2 or TRBV6-3 and TRBJ1-5, with TRBD1 matching 7 bases. CDR1 MNHEY and CDR2 SVGEGT come from the germline V gene. The CDR3 has 14 amino acids. With V trimmed by 6 bases and J by 2 bases, 4 bases remained unmatched. CDR3 region: CASRHRGGNQPQHF. CDR3 bases: TGTGCCAGCAGACACAGGGGAGGCAATCAGCCCCAGCATTTT.

This clonotype was detected only a few times. This chain joins TRBV11-2 and TRBJ2-6; possible D gene TRBD2, 5 bases. The germline V gene encodes CDR1 SGHAT and CDR2 FQNNGV. V was cut by 5 bases and J by 0 bases, with 8 bases left in between. This CDR3 comprises 15 residues. The CDR3 nucleotides are TGTGCCAGCAGCCCGGCGGGCTCTGGGGCCAACGTCCTGACTTTC. Translated: CASSPAGSGANVLTF.

This clonotype was detected only a few times. The chain has TRBV12-3 or TRBV12-4 and TRBJ2-1; no clear D. V was pared by 1 base and J by 8 bases, with 12 bases between. CDR3 length equals 14 residues. The CDR3 is CASSLEVSEYEQFF. The DNA for the CDR3 is TGTGCCAGCAGTTTAGAGGTGTCCGAGTATGAGCAGTTCTTC.

This rearrangement joins TRBV6-2 or TRBV6-3 to TRBJ2-6; D possibly corresponds to TRBD1 (5 bases). Trimming pared 4 bases from V and 0 bases from J, leaving 7 bases between. Germline V gene data show CDR1 as MNHEY and CDR2 as SVGEGT. This CDR3 is built from 15 residues. CDR3 amino acids: CASSFQGSGANVLTF. The CDR3 DNA sequence: TGTGCCAGCAGTTTTCAGGGCTCTGGGGCCAACGTCCTGACTTTC.

The table lists this clonotype with a few counts. The rearrangement links TRBV5-6 to TRBJ2-5, with a tentative D call TRBD2 (5 bases). Germline V gene data show CDR1 as SGHDT and CDR2 as YYEEEE. The V end was cut by 0 bases, the J end by 4 bases, with 16 bases between. The CDR3 has 16 residues. CDR3 protein: CASSLGGRGDPETQYF. The CDR3 region has the DNA TGTGCCAGCAGCTTGGGAGGGCGAGGCGATCCAGAGACCCAGTACTTC.

The chain has TRBV18 and TRBJ2-7, with TRBD1 matching over 9 bases. Germline CDR1 is KGHSH and CDR2 is LQKENI. The V and J ends lost 3 bases and 6 bases, in that order; junction bases with no gene match: 12. CDR3 length: 16 residues. The chain's CDR3 is CASSPKPDRGRREQYV. In DNA form, the CDR3 reads TGTGCCAGCTCACCTAAGCCGGACAGGGGTCGGCGCGAGCAGTACGTC.

The rearrangement joins TRBV30 to TRBJ2-7, with D unclear. Germline lookup yields CDR1 GTSNPN and CDR2 SVGIG (reference sequence). The length of the CDR3 is 12 residues. The V gene lost 4 bases and the J gene lost 0 bases, with 7 bases spanning the gap. This CDR3 reads CAWIRSSYEQYF. CDR3 in DNA: TGTGCCTGGATTCGGAGCTCCTACGAGCAGTACTTC.

This clonotype was observed at least ten times. The J gene is TRBJ2-1, the V gene TRBV24-1; 8 bases fit TRBD1. The CDR3 loop spans 15 amino acids. The V segment lost 5 bases and the J segment 4 bases; nucleotides outside the gene matches: 6. Germline CDR1 and CDR2: KGHDR and SFDVKD. This CDR3 is CATSGETGGYNEQFF. Here the CDR3 DNA reads TGTGCCACCAGTGGAGAAACAGGGGGTTACAATGAGCAGTTCTTC.

The rearrangement links TRBV7-6 to TRBJ2-3, with D uncertain. Trimming pared 4 bases from V and 8 bases from J, leaving 22 bases between. CDR1 SGHVS and CDR2 FNYEAQ come from the germline V gene. CDR3 length: 16 residues. CDR3 protein: CASSSIEGSRPGTQYF. In nucleotides, the CDR3 is TGTGCCAGCAGCTCGATTGAAGGCTCCCGCCCCGGTACGCAGTATTTT.

The chain links TRBV7-2 to TRBJ2-7, with 11 bases aligning to TRBD1. The CDR3 spans 15 residues. V shed 5 bases, J shed 4 bases, and the junction held 7 bases outside the gene matches. CDR1 is SGHTA and CDR2 is FQGNSA in the germline V gene. In nucleotides, the CDR3 is TGTGCCAGCAGCGTGGCGGGACAGGGGGGGTACGAGCAGTACTTC. Protein: CASSVAGQGGYEQYF.

Comment on this clonotype: A single base separates this from a much larger clone, so it may be a read error. The chain is built from TRBV7-2 and TRBJ2-3, with a weak D call TRBD1 (5 bases). CDR1 and CDR2 from the germline V gene are SGHTA and FQGNSA. With 4 bases removed from V and 4 bases from J, the gap between germline ends came to 9 bases. The CDR3 sequence is 13 residues long. The CDR3 sequence: CASSSRAPDTQYF. The CDR3 DNA reads as TGTGCCAGCAGCTCCAGGGCCCCAGATACGCAGTATTTT.

This clonotype has just a few counts. The rearrangement links TRBV5-1 to TRBJ2-6, with a weak D call TRBD2 (5 bases). Trimming shortened V by 0 bases and J by 2 bases, and 15 bases separated the two germline ends. This CDR3 spans 18 amino acids. Germline V gene lookup returns CDR1 SGHRS and CDR2 YFSETQ. Written as DNA, the CDR3 is TGCGCCAGCAGCTTGGTTTCGGGGAATTCTGCTGGGGCCAACGTCCTGACTTTC. Its translation: CASSLVSGNSAGANVLTF.

The chain is built from TRBV7-3 and TRBJ1-3; D might be TRBD1 (5 bases). Trimming removed 4 bases at V and 4 bases at J, with 11 bases between. Germline V CDR1 and CDR2: SGHTA, FQGTGA. CDR3 length equals 14 residues. The CDR3 DNA reads as TGTGCCAGCAGCTCATCTGGGGCCGGAAACACCATATATTTT. It is translated as CASSSSGAGNTIYF.

The sample holds a few counts of this clonotype. The chain recombines TRBV21-1 with TRBJ2-2; no check of the table's D call, TRBD1, against the DNA was made. TRBV21-1 is an annotated pseudogene. The CDR3 has 18 amino acids. CDR3 amino acids: CAATGTGGSRGITGELFF. The CDR3 nucleotides read TGTGCCGCCACCGGGACAGGGGGCTCGCGGGGGATCACCGGGGAGCTGTTTTTT.